A single sample is the source of the 25 T cell receptor beta chains below, sequenced in a study of T-cell memory formation after mild COVID-19. MiXCR, run by TCRdb on the 5' RACE reads, gives a single entry per CDR3 protein. The repertoire includes over 300,000 distinct CDR3 sequences, roughly 20% of them detected once, and roughly 23% sits in the top ten. The sequenced sample consisted of PBMCs or a T cell subset sorted from them (not recorded which). The receptor set was obtained from a man aged 18 to 29 who had mild COVID-19 (a few samples of this study predate the infection). Cell type and time point are not known.

V gene TRBV5-1 combines with J gene TRBJ1-1; weak D call: TRBD1 (6 bases). CDR1 is SGHRS, CDR2 YFSETQ, per germline. Trimming pared 4 bases from V and 0 bases from J, leaving 16 bases between. The CDR3 runs 16 residues. The CDR3 DNA reads TGCGCCAGCAGCCCGATGTGGGGGCGGATGAACACTGAAGCTTTCTTT. Translating it yields CASSPMWGRMNTEAFF.

The rearrangement links TRBV20-1 to TRBJ1-5; D perhaps matches TRBD1 (6 bases). CDR1 and CDR2 from the germline V gene are DFQATT and SNEGSKA (reference sequence). The CDR3 totals 12 residues. The ends were cut back, 3 bases at V and 5 bases at J, with 8 bases in the middle. The CDR3 loop reads CSARDSYQPQHF. In DNA, the CDR3 is TGCAGTGCTAGGGACAGCTATCAGCCCCAGCATTTT.

Comment on this clonotype: The CDR3 end shows no conserved phenylalanine or tryptophan, and so a read error is likely. The gene calls are TRBV12-3 or TRBV12-4 and TRBJ1-6; D unresolved. This CDR3 is built from 12 residues. Trimming took off 3 bases at V and 11 bases at J, with 8 bases between the two ends. CDR3 amino acids: CASSFDFTPLHS. For the CDR3, the DNA is TGTGCCAGCAGTTTCGACTTCACACCCCTCCACTCT.

The rearrangement joins TRBV5-1 to TRBJ2-3, with D possibly being TRBD1 or TRBD2 (5 bases each). Trimming cost V 0 bases and J 5 bases, with 10 bases left between them. The CDR3 loop spans 14 amino acids. Germline CDR1 SGHRS, CDR2 YFSETQ. For the CDR3, the DNA is TGCGCCAGCAGCTTGGTGGGGGTTGGAGATACGCAGTATTTT. It is translated as CASSLVGVGDTQYF. The full variable domain, rest sourced from reference TRBV5-1 and TRBJ2-3, is KAGVTQTPRYLIKTRGQQVTLSCSPISGHRSVSWYQQTPGQGLQFLFEYFSETQRNKGNFPGRFSGRQFSNSRSEMNVSTLELGDSALYLCASSLVGVGDTQYFGPGTRLTVL.

This clonotype was detected only a few times. V and J are TRBV27 and TRBJ2-2, with D possibly called TRBD1 or TRBD2 (5 bases each). V was cut by 0 bases and J by 1 base, with 12 bases left in between. The CDR3 contains 17 residues. The germline V gene has CDR1 MNHEY and CDR2 SMNVEV (reference sequence). CDR3 loop: CASSLSYGAKNTGELFF. In DNA form, the CDR3 reads TGTGCCAGCAGTTTATCGTACGGGGCGAAGAACACCGGGGAGCTGTTTTTT.

This chain links TRBV3-1 with TRBJ2-5; 11 positions match TRBD1. The CDR3 is 16 amino acids. J lost 4 bases, V lost 1 base, and 5 bases had no gene match. CDR1 and CDR2 from the germline V gene are LGHDT and YNNKEL (reference sequence). Here the CDR3 reads CASSQASGQGAETQYF. CDR3 nucleotides: TGTGCCAGCAGCCAAGCAAGTGGACAGGGGGCAGAGACCCAGTACTTC.

This clonotype was recorded a few times. The V gene is TRBV10-2, the J gene TRBJ1-2; TRBD1 matches 7 bases. The germline CDR1 and CDR2 sequences are WSHSY and SAAADI. The V gene end was trimmed by 5 bases and the J gene end by 2 bases; junction bases not matched to a gene: 5. The length of the CDR3 is 14 residues. For the CDR3, the DNA is TGCGCCAGCAGTAGACAGGGCGCAAACTATGGCTACACCTTC. Protein product: CASSRQGANYGYTF.

This chain connects TRBV3-1 to TRBJ1-3, with TRBD1 identical over 7 bases. The CDR3 length is 15 residues. With V trimmed by 6 bases and J by 0 bases, 5 bases remained unmatched. Germline values: CDR1 LGHDT, CDR2 YNNKEL (reference sequence). DNA for the CDR3: TGTGCCAGCAGACCACAGGGGAACTCTGGAAACACCATATATTTT. Its protein is CASRPQGNSGNTIYF.

This rearrangement joins TRBV24-1 to TRBJ1-1; 7 bases are a match to TRBD1. This CDR3 has 14 residues. Germline loops: CDR1 KGHDR, CDR2 SFDVKD. V shed 12 bases, J shed 8 bases, and the junction held 17 bases outside the gene matches. The CDR3 loop reads CAAQGGAGTGEAFF. The CDR3 DNA is TGTGCCGCGCAGGGGGGGGCAGGGACTGGGGAAGCTTTCTTT.

This clonotype was detected only a few times. The chain has TRBV5-6 and TRBJ2-1, with TRBD2 identical over 9 bases. Per the germline V gene, CDR1 is SGHDT and CDR2 is YYEEEE. The CDR3 spans 16 residues. Trimming cost V 4 bases and J 4 bases; bases outside gene matches: 9. The CDR3 is CASSPVHSGGYNEQFF. The CDR3 DNA is TGTGCCAGCAGCCCGGTTCATAGCGGGGGTTACAATGAGCAGTTCTTC.

This clonotype showed up just a few times. The genes are TRBV5-1 and TRBJ2-1; 11 positions match TRBD2. From germline, CDR1 is SGHRS and CDR2 YFSETQ. After removal of 3 bases from V and 9 bases from J, the junction contained 5 bases not matched to a gene. The CDR3 totals 14 residues. Here the CDR3 reads CASSSGTSGPEQFF. CDR3 nucleotide sequence: TGCGCCAGCAGCTCCGGGACTAGCGGCCCTGAGCAGTTCTTC.

This clonotype was picked up many times. This chain uses TRBV28 with TRBJ2-7, with 9 bases that match TRBD2. The CDR3 loop spans 15 amino acids. The J segment lost 7 bases and the V segment lost 8 bases, leaving 15 bases of the junction unmatched. Germline assignment: CDR1 MDHEN and CDR2 SYDVKM. The CDR3 DNA reads as TGTGCCAGCCTCGAAGCGGGGGGACGGCCTACGGAGCAGTACTTC. Translated: CASLEAGGRPTEQYF.

This clonotype turned up a few times. The chain recombines TRBV5-1 with TRBJ1-1; D is unclear. Per germline, CDR1 SGHRS and CDR2 YFSETQ. V was shortened by 2 bases and J by 4 bases, with 12 bases between the two germline ends. This CDR3 comprises 14 residues. The CDR3: CASSFIIRSTEAFF. The CDR3 coding sequence is TGCGCCAGCAGCTTTATTATCCGGTCCACTGAAGCTTTCTTT.

There are a few counts of this clonotype. This chain links TRBV6-5 with TRBJ2-3; D is unclear. Germline CDR1 is MNHEY and CDR2 is SVGAGI. Between the trimmed V and J ends, which lost 2 bases and 0 bases, there was a span of 15 bases. This CDR3 comprises 17 residues. CDR3 sequence reads: CASSYAAGAASTDTQYF. CDR3 nucleotides: TGTGCCAGCAGTTACGCTGCCGGTGCAGCTAGCACAGATACGCAGTATTTT.

The rearrangement links TRBV5-1 to TRBJ2-2; D remains ambiguous. Germline V CDR1 and CDR2: SGHRS, YFSETQ. This CDR3 contains 15 residues. V shed 0 bases and J shed 8 bases, with 14 bases lying between them. CDR3 bases: TGCGCCAGCAGCTTGGCCGGCCACCGCGCAGGGGAGCTGTTTTTT. Translation: CASSLAGHRAGELFF.

Many counts were recorded for this clonotype. The chain is built from TRBV12-3 or TRBV12-4 and TRBJ2-6; D is undetermined. V lost 7 bases and J 2 bases, leaving 9 bases between the germline ends. The CDR3 is made up of 14 amino acids. Here the CDR3 DNA reads TGTGCCAGCACCAAGACCCCTGGGGCCAACGTCCTGACTTTC. This encodes CASTKTPGANVLTF.

This chain joins TRBV2 and TRBJ2-5; 16 positions match TRBD2. Losses at the gene ends were 6 bases for V and 1 base for J; bases not matched to a gene: 14. CDR3 size: 20 residues. Germline V CDR1 and CDR2: SNHLY, FYNNEI. Here the CDR3 DNA reads TGTGCCAGCAGAGGTCTAGGGACTAGCGGGGGGGCCGATCCCCAAGAGACCCAGTACTTC. Protein: CASRGLGTSGGADPQETQYF.

The chain has TRBV7-2 and TRBJ2-3; D ambiguous. This CDR3 spans 13 amino acids. Trimming took 1 base from V and 8 from J, leaving 10 bases between them. Looked up from germline, CDR1 is SGHTA and CDR2 is FQGNSA. Here the CDR3 DNA reads TGTGCCAGCAGCTTAGGCTACGGCGGTACGCAGTATTTT. Translation: CASSLGYGGTQYF.

This clonotype was picked up a small number of times. The rearrangement uses TRBV5-6 and TRBJ2-4, with no clear D. With 2 bases removed from V and 5 bases from J, the gap between germline ends came to 5 bases. CDR1 and CDR2 from the germline V gene are SGHDT and YYEEEE. The CDR3 totals 12 residues. CDR3 protein: CASSLRENIQYF. The CDR3 DNA is TGTGCCAGCAGCTTAAGGGAAAACATTCAGTACTTC.

V gene TRBV9 combines with J gene TRBJ2-3; 8 bases are shared with TRBD1. The trim removed 4 bases at V and 6 bases at J, leaving 13 bases unmatched. This CDR3 comprises 16 residues. CDR1 SGDLS and CDR2 YYNGEE come from the germline V gene. CDR3 sequence: CASSPQTGANLDTQYF. The CDR3, as DNA: TGTGCCAGCAGCCCCCAGACAGGGGCCAACCTGGATACGCAGTATTTT. Based on the CDR3 plus reference TRBV9 and TRBJ2-3, the full variable domain is DSGVTQTPKHLITATGQRVTLRCSPRSGDLSVYWYQQSLDQGLQFLIQYYNGEERAKGNILERFSAQQFPDLHSELNLSSLELGDSALYFCASSPQTGANLDTQYFGPGTRLTVL.

This clonotype was recorded a few times. The genes are TRBV5-1 and TRBJ2-1; 7 bases map to TRBD1. Germline V gene data show CDR1 as SGHRS and CDR2 as YFSETQ. This CDR3 has 15 amino acids. The V and J ends lost 0 bases and 6 bases, in that order; junction bases with no gene match: 6. As DNA, the CDR3 is TGCGCCAGCAGCTTGGTGGCGACAGGGACCAATGAGCAGTTCTTC. Its protein product is CASSLVATGTNEQFF.

The chain couples TRBV6-5 to TRBJ1-4; tentatively, D is TRBD1 (6 bases). The CDR3 totals 15 residues. CDR1 and CDR2 (germline): MNHEY, SVGAGI. The V end lost 0 bases, the J end lost 6 bases, and 11 bases lay between the germline ends. CDR3 amino acids: CASSYSSAGDEKLFF. DNA of the CDR3: TGTGCCAGCAGTTACTCGTCGGCAGGGGATGAAAAACTGTTTTTT.

This clonotype was recorded a few times. V usage is TRBV4-1 and J usage is TRBJ2-1, with TRBD2 identical over 7 bases. This CDR3 is 12 amino acids long. CDR1 and CDR2 (germline): MGHRA, YSYEKL. After removal of 1 base from V and 12 bases from J, the junction contained 3 bases not matched to a gene. As DNA, the CDR3 is TGCGCCAGCAGCCAAGCGCGGGGGATGCAGTTCTTC. Translating gives CASSQARGMQFF.

This sequence joins TRBV7-7 and TRBJ2-1; 7 bases match TRBD2. Germline V gives CDR1 SSHAT, CDR2 FNYEAQ (reference sequence). The V segment lost 0 bases and the J segment 8 bases; nucleotides outside the gene matches: 7. The CDR3 has 15 amino acids. The CDR3 sequence: CASSLAFTSVHEQFF. CDR3 sequence (DNA): TGTGCCAGCAGCTTAGCCTTCACTAGCGTCCATGAGCAGTTCTTC. The whole variable domain, filled in from reference TRBV7-7 and TRBJ2-1, reads GAGVSQSPRYKVTKRGQDVTLRCDPISSHATLYWYQQALGQGPEFLTYFNYEAQPDKSGLPSDRFSAERPEGSISTLTIQRTEQRDSAMYRCASSLAFTSVHEQFFGPGTRLTVL.

V is TRBV27 and J is TRBJ2-7; no clear D. This CDR3 contains 13 residues. The ends were cut back, 2 bases at V and 4 bases at J, with 9 bases in the middle. CDR1 and CDR2 from the germline V gene are MNHEY and SMNVEV (reference sequence). CDR3 sequence (DNA): TGTGCCAGCAGTTTACAGGTTGGGTACGAGCAGTACGTC. It encodes CASSLQVGYEQYV.